This record concerns one T cell receptor (beta chain) sequence. Original processing notes: Reference gene primer amplification yielded estimated nucleated cell counts. Using immunoSEQ multiplex PCR, the repertoire was profiled, and TCRdb retains in-frame clones only, with some absent. V and J calls and clone size are copied from that table; D and trimming were computed from the DNA. The profile shows more than 20,000 clones, almost 90% of them singletons. This entry comes from a study of blood T cell repertoires in COVID-19. Study background: The United States, Italy and Spain provided the acute and convalescent COVID-19 samples. The analysed material was cDNA or gDNA that came from T cells, B-cell-depleted T cells, or PBMCs.

This CDR3 is built from 14 residues. V lost 0 bases and J lost 2, with 8 bases in between. Germline lookup yields CDR1 SGHTA and CDR2 FQGNSA. This sequence joins TRBV7-2 and TRBJ2-7; tentative D call: TRBD2 (6 bases). The specimen sequenced was peripheral blood. This receptor was taken from a human donor in a cohort sampled during active COVID-19. The CDR3 here is CASSLAGSAYEQYF. The CDR3 nucleotides are TGTGCCAGCAGCTTAGCCGGGAGTGCCTACGAGCAGTACTTC.